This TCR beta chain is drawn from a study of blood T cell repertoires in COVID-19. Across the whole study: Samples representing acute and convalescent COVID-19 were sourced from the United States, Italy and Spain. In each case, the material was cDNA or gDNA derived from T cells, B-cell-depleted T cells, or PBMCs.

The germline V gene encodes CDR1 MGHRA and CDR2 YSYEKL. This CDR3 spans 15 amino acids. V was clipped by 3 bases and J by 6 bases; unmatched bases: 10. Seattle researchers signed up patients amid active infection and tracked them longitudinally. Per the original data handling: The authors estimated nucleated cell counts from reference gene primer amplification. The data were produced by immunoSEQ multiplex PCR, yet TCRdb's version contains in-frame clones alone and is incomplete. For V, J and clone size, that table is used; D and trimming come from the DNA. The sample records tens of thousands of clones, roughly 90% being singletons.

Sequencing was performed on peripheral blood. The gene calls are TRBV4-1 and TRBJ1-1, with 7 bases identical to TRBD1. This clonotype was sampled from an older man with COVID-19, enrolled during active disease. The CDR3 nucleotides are TGCGCCAGCAGCCAGATAGACAGGGACGCGGCTGAAGCTTTCTTT. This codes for CASSQIDRDAAEAFF.